This TCR beta chain appears in the sequencing data of a study of blood T cell repertoires in COVID-19. The wider study: Both acute and convalescent COVID-19 samples were obtained from the United States, Italy and Spain. PBMCs, B-cell-depleted T cells, or T cells provided the cDNA or gDNA that made up the material.

The CDR3 consists of 13 residues. Germline-derived CDR1 and CDR2 are MNHEY and SVGAGI. Germline trimming cut 8 bases from V and 7 bases from J; bases unmatched to any gene: 10. Source study methods: Amplification from reference gene primers served as the basis for estimated nucleated cell counts. Using immunoSEQ multiplex PCR, the repertoire was profiled, and TCRdb retains in-frame clones only, with some absent. From that table come the V and J calls and clone size; the DNA was used to work out D and trimming. The sample lists approximately 90,000 clones; about 85% were seen once. The chain joins TRBV6-5 to TRBJ2-7, with 8 positions matching TRBD2. The receptor was isolated from a human donor in a cohort sampled during active COVID-19. Material for sequencing was peripheral blood. CDR3 bases: TGTGCCAGCGTCCGAGCGGGAGAGGGGGAGCAGTACTTC. It specifies CASVRAGEGEQYF.